The 30 T cell receptor beta chains reported below all come from one sample, sequenced in a study of blood T cells in healthy people across ages. The second PCR ran about 6 to 11 cycles with a sample-barcoded 5' primer and J-beta primers. A single record per CDR3 protein comes from TCRdb applying MiXCR to the 5' RACE reads. The sample gives 700,000 to 1,000,000 distinct CDR3 sequences, more than 40% of which show up once; around 21% is in the top ten. Sequencing was done on a sample of blood. The receptors here all came from a man aged 60-69 years in good health.

This chain connects TRBV11-3 to TRBJ2-2, with no clear D. Germline values: CDR1 SGHNT, CDR2 YENEEA. V was shortened by 1 base and J by 12 bases, with 6 bases between the two germline ends. This CDR3 has 11 amino acids. The CDR3 here is CASSLGDKLFF. DNA for the CDR3: TGTGCCAGCAGCTTAGGGGATAAGCTGTTTTTT.

The genes are TRBV12-3 or TRBV12-4 and TRBJ1-6; a possible D gene is TRBD1 (6 bases). The V end lost 5 bases, the J end lost 9 bases, and 11 bases lay between the germline ends. This CDR3 contains 13 residues. The CDR3 DNA is TGTGCCAGCAGTGTTCAGGGGTTTTCACCCCTCCACTTT. This encodes CASSVQGFSPLHF.

V is TRBV6-5 and J is TRBJ1-4; TRBD1 aligns across 7 bases. The germline CDR1 and CDR2 sequences are MNHEY and SVGAGI. Losses at the gene ends were 3 bases for V and 3 bases for J; bases not matched to a gene: 4. This CDR3 spans 15 amino acids. The CDR3 DNA is TGTGCCAGCAGTTATTCTGACAGGGCTAATGAAAAACTGTTTTTT. Residues: CASSYSDRANEKLFF.

The rearrangement joins TRBV7-9 to TRBJ2-1; D is unresolved. Between the trimmed V and J ends, which lost 4 bases and 2 bases, there was a span of 9 bases. Germline V CDR1 and CDR2: SEHNR, FQNEAQ (reference sequence). The CDR3 totals 14 residues. The CDR3 DNA follows: TGTGCCAGCAGCTCGGACCCAGCCTACAATGAGCAGTTCTTC. Translating gives CASSSDPAYNEQFF. The variable domain in full, completed from reference TRBV7-9 and TRBJ2-1, reads DTGVSQNPRHKITKRGQNVTFRCDPISEHNRLYWYRQTLGQGPEFLTYFQNEAQLEKSRLLSDRFSAERPKGSFSTLEIQRTEQGDSAMYLCASSSDPAYNEQFFGPGTRLTVL.

CDR3 in DNA: TGTGCCAGCTCGAAGGGACAGATGTCTGAAAAACTGTTTTTT. Amino acid sequence: CASSKGQMSEKLFF. This chain joins TRBV18 and TRBJ1-4; 7 positions match TRBD1. There are 14 residues in the CDR3. Trimming took 6 bases from V and 7 from J; bases not matched to a gene: 8. The germline CDR1 and CDR2 sequences are KGHSH and LQKENI.

The J gene is TRBJ1-2, the V gene TRBV27; 8 bases are shared with TRBD1. Germline V gene sequence: CDR1 MNHEY, CDR2 SMNVEV (reference sequence). The CDR3 is made up of 14 amino acids. The ends lost 4 bases at V and 4 bases at J; junction bases unmatched: 5. CDR3 protein: CASSYGQGIYGYTF. The CDR3 DNA sequence: TGTGCCAGCAGTTATGGACAGGGAATCTATGGCTACACCTTC.

V usage is TRBV24-1 and J usage is TRBJ2-1, with TRBD1 matching 7 bases. Losses at the gene ends were 3 bases for V and 2 bases for J; bases not matched to a gene: 18. Germline CDR1 reads KGHDR; CDR2 reads SFDVKD. This CDR3 region has 20 residues. CDR3 residues: CATSDPPGQIKRKTYNEQFF. The CDR3, as DNA: TGTGCCACCAGTGATCCACCGGGACAGATAAAAAGGAAAACCTACAATGAGCAGTTCTTC.

The rearrangement links TRBV6-4 to TRBJ1-1; the D is unclear. V lost 2 bases and J lost 1, with 8 bases in between. CDR3 length equals 14 residues. The germline V gene has CDR1 MRHNA and CDR2 SNTAGT. The CDR3 DNA reads as TGTGCCAGCAGTGACGATTTAGAGAACACTGAAGCTTTCTTT. Protein: CASSDDLENTEAFF.

The chain combines TRBV6-2 or TRBV6-3 with TRBJ1-5, with 7 bases aligning to TRBD1. Germline V lookup: CDR1 MNHEY, CDR2 SVGEGT. The length of the CDR3 is 14 residues. V trimming: 6 bases; J trimming: 3 bases; junction bases outside the gene matches: 5. The CDR3 sequence: CASSGTVINQPQHF. The CDR3 nucleotides read TGTGCCAGCAGCGGGACAGTTATCAATCAGCCCCAGCATTTT.

V is TRBV10-3 and J is TRBJ2-7, with D possibly being TRBD1 (5 bases). CDR3 length: 13 amino acids. Trimming left V 7 bases short and J 0 bases short, with 10 bases between. The germline CDR1 and CDR2 sequences are ENHRY and SYGVKD. The CDR3 nucleotides are TGTGCCATCACCTCAGGGAACTCCTACGAGCAGTACTTC. Its protein is CAITSGNSYEQYF.

This clonotype was seen a few times. The chain combines TRBV12-3 or TRBV12-4 with TRBJ2-7; 7 positions agree with TRBD1. The CDR3 has 12 residues. Trimming removed 4 bases from V and 6 bases from J; junction bases left unmatched: 3. The chain's CDR3 is CASSSTGREQYF. The DNA for the CDR3 is TGTGCCAGCAGTTCGACAGGGCGCGAGCAGTACTTC.

This sequence joins TRBV25-1 and TRBJ1-3, with 9 bases lining up with TRBD1. Germline CDR1 MGHDK, CDR2 SYGVNS. The CDR3 is 16 residues long. Germline trimming cut 3 bases from V and 3 bases from J; bases unmatched to any gene: 6. In DNA, the CDR3 is TGTGCCAGCAGTGACTACGGGACAGGGTATGGAAACACCATATATTTT. It specifies CASSDYGTGYGNTIYF.

The chain couples TRBV6-1 to TRBJ1-2; 7 bases are a match to TRBD1. V trimming: 7 bases; J trimming: 4 bases; junction bases outside the gene matches: 6. The CDR3 runs 13 residues. Germline V gene lookup returns CDR1 MNHNS and CDR2 SASEGT. The CDR3 DNA sequence: TGTGCCAGCACCGCTAGGACAGGCTATGGCTACACCTTC. It codes for CASTARTGYGYTF.

The chain uses TRBV24-1 and TRBJ2-1, with D possibly being TRBD2 (6 bases). V lost 10 bases and J lost 0, with 12 bases in between. This CDR3 comprises 14 residues. The germline gives CDR1 KGHDR, CDR2 SFDVKD. The CDR3 coding sequence is TGTGCCACTAATACCGGGGGCTCCTACAATGAGCAGTTCTTC. It is translated as CATNTGGSYNEQFF.

This chain connects TRBV7-2 to TRBJ2-7; D remains unclear. Per the germline V gene, CDR1 is SGHTA and CDR2 is FQGNSA. Trimming stripped 5 bases from V and 2 bases from J, with 10 bases between. The CDR3 is 13 residues long. The CDR3: CASSAARTYEQYF. CDR3 sequence (DNA): TGTGCCAGCAGCGCTGCAAGAACCTACGAGCAGTACTTC.

In this sample, this clonotype turned up a few times. The chain links TRBV7-2 to TRBJ2-7; D may be TRBD1 or TRBD2 (5 bases each). Germline V gene lookup returns CDR1 SGHTA and CDR2 FQGNSA. V was cut by 3 bases and J by 2 bases, with 11 bases left in between. This CDR3 contains 14 residues. The CDR3 loop reads CASSFGTNPYEQYF. The CDR3 nucleotides are TGTGCCAGCAGCTTTGGGACGAATCCCTACGAGCAGTACTTC.

This clonotype was observed a few times. The chain recombines TRBV3-1 with TRBJ1-1; 9 nucleotides align to TRBD1. The trim removed 4 bases at V and 4 bases at J, leaving 7 bases unmatched. The CDR3 loop spans 15 amino acids. Germline CDR1 reads LGHDT; CDR2 reads YNNKEL (reference sequence). This CDR3 is CASSRGQGPGTEAFF. The CDR3 DNA is TGTGCCAGCAGCCGCGGACAGGGGCCCGGCACTGAAGCTTTCTTT. Supplemented by reference TRBV3-1 and TRBJ1-1, the full variable domain reads DTAVSQTPKYLVTQMGNDKSIKCEQNLGHDTMYWYKQDSKKFLKIMFSYNNKELIINETVPNRFSPKSPDKAHLNLHINSLELGDSAVYFCASSRGQGPGTEAFFGQGTRLTVV.

This clonotype has just a few counts. V usage is TRBV18 and J usage is TRBJ1-2, with D possibly TRBD1 on 5 matching bases. Germline values: CDR1 KGHSH, CDR2 LQKENI. Trimming shortened V by 3 bases and J by 2 bases, and 10 bases separated the two germline ends. The CDR3 loop spans 14 amino acids. The CDR3 is CASSPGARNYGYTF. CDR3 DNA: TGTGCCAGCTCACCCGGGGCCAGGAACTATGGCTACACCTTC. The complete variable domain, with remaining parts taken from reference TRBV18 and TRBJ1-2, reads NAGVMQNPRHLVRRRGQEARLRCSPMKGHSHVYWYRQLPEEGLKFMVYLQKENIIDESGMPKERFSAEFPKEGPSILRIQQVVRGDSAAYFCASSPGARNYGYTFGSGTRLTVV.

This chain joins TRBV7-2 and TRBJ2-3; D may be TRBD2 (5 bases). Between the trimmed V and J ends, which lost 0 bases and 12 bases, there was a span of 16 bases. CDR3 length: 14 residues. Per germline, CDR1 SGHTA and CDR2 FQGNSA. CDR3: CASSLAGAGSNQYF. DNA of the CDR3: TGTGCCAGCAGCTTAGCCGGCGCGGGCTCAAATCAGTATTTT.

This clonotype was detected only a few times. This chain joins TRBV4-3 and TRBJ1-1; TRBD1 matches 10 bases. The junction had 6 bases not matched to a gene; V was cut back by 1 base and J by 1 base. The CDR3 has 17 amino acids. Germline CDR1 and CDR2: LGHNA and YSLEER. Here the CDR3 DNA reads TGCGCCAGCAGCCAAGTGGTATGGGACAGGGGGAACACTGAAGCTTTCTTT. Translating gives CASSQVVWDRGNTEAFF.

This clonotype is a singleton in its sample. The rearrangement links TRBV20-1 to TRBJ2-5; 8 nucleotides agree with TRBD1. The CDR3 covers 14 residues. Germline V CDR1 and CDR2: DFQATT, SNEGSKA (reference sequence). The junction had 3 bases not matched to a gene; V was cut back by 2 bases and J by 1 base. The CDR3 is CSARPGQAQETQYF. The DNA of the CDR3 is TGCAGTGCTAGACCGGGACAGGCCCAAGAGACCCAGTACTTC.

CDR3 DNA sequence: TGTGCCAGCAGTTCCCCGGGACTGATTAATGAAAAACTGTTTTTT. As protein: CASSSPGLINEKLFF. The J gene is TRBJ1-4, the V gene TRBV25-1, with D tentatively TRBD1 (5 bases). CDR1 and CDR2 from the germline V gene are MGHDK and SYGVNS. V was clipped by 5 bases and J by 4 bases, with 14 bases between them. The CDR3 is 15 amino acids.

The chain is built from TRBV7-9 and TRBJ2-1; D is uncertain. CDR1 is SEHNR, CDR2 FQNEAQ, per germline (reference sequence). Trimming shortened V by 0 bases and J by 9 bases, and 9 bases separated the two germline ends. The CDR3 length is 13 residues. CDR3 in amino acids: CASSLAPDGEQFF. CDR3 sequence (DNA): TGTGCCAGCAGCTTAGCGCCGGATGGTGAGCAGTTCTTC.

About this clonotype: Being one base from a much bigger clone, this may be a read error. The V gene is TRBV29-1, the J gene TRBJ2-5; TRBD2 is a possible D gene (5 bases). Trimming left V 4 bases short and J 11 bases short, with 20 bases between. The CDR3 is 13 residues long. Per germline, CDR1 SQVTM and CDR2 ANQGSEA. The CDR3: CSVVREDYNEQYF. The CDR3 DNA is TGCAGCGTTGTTAGGGAAGACTACAATGAGCAGTACTTC.

V gene TRBV7-2 combines with J gene TRBJ2-5; 8 positions agree with TRBD1. Per germline, CDR1 SGHTA and CDR2 FQGNSA. Germline trimming cut 4 bases from V and 1 base from J; bases unmatched to any gene: 5. The CDR3 has 15 residues. CDR3 coding DNA: TGTGCCAGCAGCTCGGGACAGGCCCGCCAAGAGACCCAGTACTTC. It is translated as CASSSGQARQETQYF.

In its sample, this clonotype was seen many times. The V gene is TRBV27, the J gene TRBJ1-6; 9 bases map to TRBD1. Looked up from germline, CDR1 is MNHEY and CDR2 is SMNVEV (reference sequence). This CDR3 has 14 residues. The J segment lost 7 bases and the V segment lost 5 bases, leaving 3 bases of the junction unmatched. This chain's CDR3 is CASSPDRGNSPLHF. In DNA, the CDR3 is TGTGCCAGCAGTCCGGACAGGGGAAATTCACCCCTCCACTTT.

The chain employs TRBV6-5 and TRBJ1-6, with D maybe TRBD1 (6 bases). This CDR3 has 16 amino acids. The V end lost 0 bases, the J end lost 10 bases, and 16 bases lay between the germline ends. CDR1 MNHEY and CDR2 SVGAGI come from the germline V gene. In DNA, the CDR3 is TGTGCCAGCAGTTACTCGGGCGGGGGCTCCGAGTCACCCCTCCACTTT. Encoded protein: CASSYSGGGSESPLHF.

This clonotype was picked up a small number of times. The J gene is TRBJ2-7, the V gene TRBV20-1, with D possibly matching TRBD1 (6 bases). V was trimmed by 5 bases and J by 5 bases, leaving 7 bases between them. The CDR3 covers 10 residues. Germline V gene sequence: CDR1 DFQATT, CDR2 SNEGSKA (reference sequence). Here the CDR3 DNA reads TGCAGTGCTGGGGGCCACGAGCAGTACTTC. Its translation: CSAGGHEQYF.

V and J are TRBV6-6 and TRBJ2-1; 16 nucleotides align to TRBD2. This CDR3 spans 17 amino acids. The V gene's germline CDR1 is MNHNY and CDR2 SVGAGI (reference sequence). The V gene end was trimmed by 6 bases and the J gene end by 2 bases; junction bases not matched to a gene: 4. The CDR3 DNA sequence: TGTGCCAGCAGACCCGGGACTAGCGGGGGGGCCTACAATGAGCAGTTCTTC. This codes for CASRPGTSGGAYNEQFF.

The gene calls are TRBV7-3 and TRBJ2-3; D gene uncertain. From germline, CDR1 is SGHTA and CDR2 FQGTGA. Trimming took 1 base from V and 4 from J, leaving 9 bases between them. The CDR3 length is 14 residues. The CDR3 region has the DNA TGTGCCAGCAGCTTAAGGGCAGCATCAGATACGCAGTATTTT. Amino acid sequence: CASSLRAASDTQYF.